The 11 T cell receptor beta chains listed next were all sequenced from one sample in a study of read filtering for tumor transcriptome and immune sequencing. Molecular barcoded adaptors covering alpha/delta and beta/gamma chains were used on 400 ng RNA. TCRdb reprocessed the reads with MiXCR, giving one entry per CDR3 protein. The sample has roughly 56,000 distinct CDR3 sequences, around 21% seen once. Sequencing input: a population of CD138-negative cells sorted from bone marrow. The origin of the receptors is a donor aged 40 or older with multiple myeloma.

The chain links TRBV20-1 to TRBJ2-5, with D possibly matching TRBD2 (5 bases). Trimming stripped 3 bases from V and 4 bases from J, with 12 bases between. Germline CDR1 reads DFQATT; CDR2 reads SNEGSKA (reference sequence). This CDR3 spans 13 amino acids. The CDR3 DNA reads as TGCAGTGCTAGTTTTAGCGTTGGAGAGACCCAGTACTTC. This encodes CSASFSVGETQYF.

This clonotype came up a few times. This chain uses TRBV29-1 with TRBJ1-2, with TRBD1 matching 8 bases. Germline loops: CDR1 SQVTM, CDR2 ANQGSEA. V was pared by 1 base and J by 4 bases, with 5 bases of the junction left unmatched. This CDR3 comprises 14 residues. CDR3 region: CSVEGSGGSYGYTF. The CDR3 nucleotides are TGCAGCGTTGAAGGCTCAGGGGGCTCCTATGGCTACACCTTC.

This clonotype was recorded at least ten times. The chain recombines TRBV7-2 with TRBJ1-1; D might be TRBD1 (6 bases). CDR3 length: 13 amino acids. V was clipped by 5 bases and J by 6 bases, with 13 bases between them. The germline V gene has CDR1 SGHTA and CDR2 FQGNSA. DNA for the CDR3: TGTGCCAGCAGCCAGGGGCCTCGGGCTGAAGCTTTCTTT. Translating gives CASSQGPRAEAFF.

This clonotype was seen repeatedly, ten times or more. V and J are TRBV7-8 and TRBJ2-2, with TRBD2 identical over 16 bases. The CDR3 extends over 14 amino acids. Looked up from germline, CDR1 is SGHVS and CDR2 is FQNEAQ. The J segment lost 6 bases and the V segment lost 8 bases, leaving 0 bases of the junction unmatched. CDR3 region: CASGTSGRAGELFF. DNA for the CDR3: TGTGCCAGCGGGACTAGCGGGAGGGCCGGGGAGCTGTTTTTT. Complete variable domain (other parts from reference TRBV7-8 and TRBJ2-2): GAGVSQSPRYKVAKRGQDVALRCDPISGHVSLFWYQQALGQGPEFLTYFQNEAQLDKSGLPSDRFFAERPEGSVSTLKIQRTQQEDSAVYLCASGTSGRAGELFFGEGSRLTVL.

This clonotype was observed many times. The CDR3 here is CASSVGSGWNTEAFF. The CDR3 nucleotides are TGTGCCAGCAGCGTAGGTTCAGGTTGGAACACTGAAGCTTTCTTT. This rearrangement joins TRBV9 to TRBJ1-1; D call uncertain. V was trimmed by 0 bases and J by 1 base, leaving 10 bases between them. Germline V gives CDR1 SGDLS, CDR2 YYNGEE. The CDR3 length is 15 residues.

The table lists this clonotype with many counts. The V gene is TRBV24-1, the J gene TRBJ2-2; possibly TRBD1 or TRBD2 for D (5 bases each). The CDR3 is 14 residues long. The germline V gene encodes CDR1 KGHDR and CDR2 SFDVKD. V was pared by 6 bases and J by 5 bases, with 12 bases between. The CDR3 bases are TGTGCCACCAGTAGGGACGGCGGGACCGGGGAGCTGTTTTTT. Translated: CATSRDGGTGELFF.

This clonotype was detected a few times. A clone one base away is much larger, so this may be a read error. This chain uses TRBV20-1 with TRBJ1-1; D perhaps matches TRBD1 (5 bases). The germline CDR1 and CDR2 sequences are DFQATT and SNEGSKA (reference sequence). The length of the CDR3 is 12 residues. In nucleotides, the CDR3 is TGCAGTACTAGGGAGGGGTACACTGAAGCTTTCTTT. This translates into CSTREGYTEAFF.

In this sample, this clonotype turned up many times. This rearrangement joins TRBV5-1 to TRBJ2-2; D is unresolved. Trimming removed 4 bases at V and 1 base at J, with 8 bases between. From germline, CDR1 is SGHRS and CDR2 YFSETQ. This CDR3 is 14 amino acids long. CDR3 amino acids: CASSLTWNTGELFF. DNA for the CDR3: TGCGCCAGCAGCCTAACTTGGAACACCGGGGAGCTGTTTTTT.

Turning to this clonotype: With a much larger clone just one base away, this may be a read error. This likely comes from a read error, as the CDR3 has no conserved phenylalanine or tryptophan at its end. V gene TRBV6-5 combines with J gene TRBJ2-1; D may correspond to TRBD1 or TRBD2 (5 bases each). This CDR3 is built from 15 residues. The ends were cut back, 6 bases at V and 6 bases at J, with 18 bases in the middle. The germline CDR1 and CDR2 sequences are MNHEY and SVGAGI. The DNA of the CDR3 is TGTGCCAGCAGCCCGGGACGGCGGACTTCCAATGAGCAGTTCCTC. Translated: CASSPGRRTSNEQFL.

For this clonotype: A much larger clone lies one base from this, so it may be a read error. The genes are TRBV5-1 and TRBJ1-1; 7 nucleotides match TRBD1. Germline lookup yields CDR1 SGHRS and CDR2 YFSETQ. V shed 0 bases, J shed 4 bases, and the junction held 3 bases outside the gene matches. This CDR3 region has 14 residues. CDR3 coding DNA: TGCGCCAGCAGCTTGGAGGACAGGATCACTGAAGCTTTCTTT. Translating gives CASSLEDRITEAFF.

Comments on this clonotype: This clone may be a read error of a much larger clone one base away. The CDR3 region is CSSQRDLPETQHF. In DNA form, the CDR3 reads TGCAGCTCGCAGCGGGACCTTCCCGAGACCCAGCACTTC. The chain recombines TRBV29-1 with TRBJ2-5, with 7 bases matching TRBD2. The germline V gene encodes CDR1 SQVTM and CDR2 ANQGSEA. The CDR3 consists of 13 residues.